These T cell receptor beta chains were read from a single sample in a study of T cell repertoires in cytomegalovirus infection. Each CDR3 protein gets one entry after TCRdb re-called the reads with MiXCR. Among fewer than 850,000 distinct CDR3 sequences listed, about 27% were seen once. These receptors lack a known antigen. Sequencing was performed on cultured CD8+ T cells from PBMCs, taken from culture after CMV antigen stimulation. These receptors all stem from a human donor in good health (CMV status not recorded). Some clones in this sample may be carry-over from other donors' samples. Each CDR3 is given with its conserved first and last residue. The D gene is left open where the match is weak. Expanded clones are given a class, and other clones once, few, many or no size at all.

TGTGCCAGCCTCCCGGGGGGTTGGAATGAGCAGTTCTTC CASLPGGWNEQFF . TRBJ2-1 TRBV12-3/TRBV12-4 TRBD2
TGTGCCAGCAGCGTAGAGGGACAAGGGACTGATAATTCACCCCTCCACTTT CASSVEGQGTDNSPLHF few TRBJ1-6 TRBV9 .
TGTGCCAGTAGTATACCCCCGTCCTGGGGTTGCTACGAGCAGTACTTC CASSIPPSWGCYEQYF . TRBJ2-7 TRBV19 .
TGCGCCAGCAGCTTGGTGGGGGCACGAGTCACAGATACGCAGTATTTT CASSLVGARVTDTQYF few TRBJ2-3 TRBV5-1 .
TGTGCCAGCAGCTTAGTTCAGGTCAGGGCGAACACTGAAGCTTTCTTT CASSLVQVRANTEAFF few TRBJ1-1 TRBV7-6 .
TGTGCCAGCAGTGAAAGTCGGGGGGGCGCCTACAATGAGCAGTTCTTC CASSESRGGAYNEQFF . TRBJ2-1 TRBV2 TRBD2
TGCGCCAGCAGCTTGGCCGACTTAGCCAAAAACATTCAGTACTTC CASSLADLAKNIQYF . TRBJ2-4 TRBV5-1 .
TGTGCCAGCAGCGGATCCCTCACCGTGGTTAAAGTCTCGGACTATGGCTACACCTTC CASSGSLTVVKVSDYGYTF . TRBJ1-2 TRBV6-2/TRBV6-3 .
TGTGCCAGCACCCAACCGGACAGGGGGCCTGAAGCTTTCTTT CASTQPDRGPEAFF . TRBJ1-1 TRBV12-3/TRBV12-4 TRBD1
TGTGCCAGCAGCCCTCCCGGGACACCGACTAACTATGGCTACACCTTC CASSPPGTPTNYGYTF few TRBJ1-2 TRBV7-8 .
TGTGCCAGCGACCCTAGGGGACGGGCTTTGGATACGCAGTATTTT CASDPRGRALDTQYF . TRBJ2-3 TRBV6-1 .
TGTGCCAGCAGGGATTCGTGGGGGCCAAACACCGGGGAGCTGTTTTTT CASRDSWGPNTGELFF few TRBJ2-2 TRBV7-6 .
TGCAGTGCTAGAGATCAAGGACCTTTGGTCTCTGGGGCCAACGTCCTGACTTTC CSARDQGPLVSGANVLTF few TRBJ2-6 TRBV20-1 .
TGTGCCATCACGAGGGACGGACAGAGCTCCTATAATTCACCCCTCCACTTT CAITRDGQSSYNSPLHF many TRBJ1-6 TRBV10-3 .
TGTGCCAGCAGCTCTCATCGACAGGGAGGGGACTATGGCTACACCTTC CASSSHRQGGDYGYTF few TRBJ1-2 TRBV7-9 TRBD1
TGCGCCAGCAGCCGATCGATGGGGGACACATATTTGAACACTGAAGCTTTCTTT CASSRSMGDTYLNTEAFF many TRBJ1-1 TRBV4-1 .
TGTGCCAGCAGTTACCGAGCCGGGACAGGGGTTCTCGGGGAGCTGTTTTTT CASSYRAGTGVLGELFF . TRBJ2-2 TRBV6-6 TRBD1
TGCGCCAGCAGCCATGGACTGGCGTACCAAGAGACCCAGTACTTC CASSHGLAYQETQYF once TRBJ2-5 TRBV4-3 .
TGTGCCAGCAGCCCTACCGTGACAGGGTATGGCGGGGAGCTGTTTTTT CASSPTVTGYGGELFF . TRBJ2-2 TRBV7-6 TRBD1
TGTGCCAGCAGTTACGACAGGGGCCGATCCTCTAACTATGGCTACACCTTC CASSYDRGRSSNYGYTF . TRBJ1-2 TRBV6-2/TRBV6-3 TRBD1
TGTGCCAGCAGCCAAGCGGAAGACATACTCGCGAACACCGGGGAGCTGTTTTTT CASSQAEDILANTGELFF . TRBJ2-2 TRBV4-2 .
TGTGCCAGCAGTGACGGGGGGGGGCCTAATGAGCAGTTCTTC CASSDGGGPNEQFF few TRBJ2-1 TRBV6-4 .
TGTGCCAGCAGCTTATTGACCGCTCAGGAAGCTTTCTTT CASSLLTAQEAFF few TRBJ1-1 TRBV7-9 .
TGTGCCAGCAGCTTAGTTAGCGGCCGAGACGGGGAGCTGTTTTTT CASSLVSGRDGELFF many TRBJ2-2 TRBV7-9 .